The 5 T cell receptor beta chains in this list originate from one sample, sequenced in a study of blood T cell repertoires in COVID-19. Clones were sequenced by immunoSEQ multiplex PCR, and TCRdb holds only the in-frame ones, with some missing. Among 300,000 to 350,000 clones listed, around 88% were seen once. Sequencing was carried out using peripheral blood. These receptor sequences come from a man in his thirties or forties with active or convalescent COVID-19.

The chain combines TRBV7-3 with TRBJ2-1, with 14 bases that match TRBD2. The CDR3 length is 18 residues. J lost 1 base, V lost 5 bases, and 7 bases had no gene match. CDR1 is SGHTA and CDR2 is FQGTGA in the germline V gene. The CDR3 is CASSPGTSGRWSYNEQFF. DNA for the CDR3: TGTGCCAGCAGCCCCGGGACTAGCGGGAGATGGTCCTACAATGAGCAGTTCTTC.

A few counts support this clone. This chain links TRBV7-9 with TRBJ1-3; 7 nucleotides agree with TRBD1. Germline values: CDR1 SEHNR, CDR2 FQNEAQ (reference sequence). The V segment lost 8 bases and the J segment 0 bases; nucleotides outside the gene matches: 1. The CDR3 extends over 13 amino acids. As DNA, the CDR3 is TGTGCCAGCCGGGACAGCTCTGGAAACACCATATATTTT. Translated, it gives CASRDSSGNTIYF.

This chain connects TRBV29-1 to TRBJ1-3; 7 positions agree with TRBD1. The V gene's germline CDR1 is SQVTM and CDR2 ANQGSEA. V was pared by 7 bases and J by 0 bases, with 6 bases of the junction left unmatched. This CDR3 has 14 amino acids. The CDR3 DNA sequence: TGCAGCGCTACAGGGGACCTCTCTGGAAACACCATATATTTT. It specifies CSATGDLSGNTIYF.

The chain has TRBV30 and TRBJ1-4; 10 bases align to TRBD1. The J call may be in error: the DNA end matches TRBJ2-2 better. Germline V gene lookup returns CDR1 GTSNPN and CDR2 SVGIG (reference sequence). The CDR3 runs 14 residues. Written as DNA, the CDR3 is TGTGCCTGGGGAAGGGACAGGGGAGCTAGGGAGCTGTTTTTT. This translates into CAWGRDRGARELFF.

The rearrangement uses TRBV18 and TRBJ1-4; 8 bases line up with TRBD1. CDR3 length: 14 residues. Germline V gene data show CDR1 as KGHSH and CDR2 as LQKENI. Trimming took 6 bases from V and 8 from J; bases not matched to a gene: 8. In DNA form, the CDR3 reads TGTGCCAGCTCGCCGGGACAGGCGGGAGAAAAACTGTTTTTT. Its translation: CASSPGQAGEKLFF.